This TCR beta chain was captured in a study of T cells in Graves' hyperthyroidism and ophthalmopathy. Study conclusions and caveats: Blood also showed most of the thyroid clonotypes that were expanded above 0.001.

Patients with uncontrolled infections, other autoimmune diseases, pregnancy or lactation were excluded. The study collected blood at first hyperthyroidism diagnosis, before any ophthalmopathy symptoms arose. PBMCs came from 8.5 to 10 ml fresh peripheral blood. Amplification yielded TCR beta CDR3 regions, with RNA transcripts as the source. In the first-round RT-PCR of the TCR CDR3, the HTBI primer set was used. In TCRdb, the multiplex PCR reads were re-called with MiXCR into one record per CDR3 protein. Among 250,000 or so distinct CDR3 sequences listed, roughly 15% were seen once. The sample holds many counts of this clonotype. Its antigen is unknown. Looked up from germline, CDR1 is MDHEN and CDR2 is SYDVKM. V was trimmed by 5 bases and J by 4 bases, leaving 15 bases between them. There are 14 residues in the CDR3.

This TCR derives from a woman aged 50 to 60 with Graves' hyperthyroidism that later progressed to Graves' ophthalmopathy. Sequenced material: blood. The chain joins TRBV28 to TRBJ2-7; a possible D gene is TRBD2 (5 bases). CDR3 amino acids: CASSEGRILYEQYF. The CDR3 DNA is TGTGCCAGCAGTGAGGGAAGGATCCTATACGAGCAGTACTTC.